This T cell receptor beta chain was captured by sequencing in a study of CD8 T cells in ankylosing spondylitis. Findings and caveats of the study: Made up of under ten highly homologous variants, a TCR beta motif appeared characteristic of ankylosing spondylitis blood. As for the disease-linked clones, they showed a CD8+ phenotype and occurred at relatively low frequencies in peripheral blood. Significant enrichment of disease-linked clones was reportedly seen in matched ankylosing spondylitis synovial fluid.

To note about this clonotype: The target antigen is unknown.

The V end lost 6 bases, the J end lost 7 bases, and 10 bases lay between the germline ends. The CDR3 covers 12 residues. Making the TCR beta libraries involved quantitative 5'-RACE with molecular barcodes. TCRdb re-derived calls from the 5' RACE reads in MiXCR, one entry per CDR3 protein. The sample lists around 490,000 distinct CDR3 sequences; approximately 5.3% were seen once. The sample was blood, either unsorted or a sorted T cell fraction (not recorded which). The chain has TRBV12-3 or TRBV12-4 and TRBJ2-1; unclear D gene. This TCR derives from a male donor with ankylosing spondylitis. CDR3 amino acids: CASSPAHNEQFF. The CDR3 DNA follows: TGTGCCAGCAGCCCTGCTCATAATGAGCAGTTCTTC.